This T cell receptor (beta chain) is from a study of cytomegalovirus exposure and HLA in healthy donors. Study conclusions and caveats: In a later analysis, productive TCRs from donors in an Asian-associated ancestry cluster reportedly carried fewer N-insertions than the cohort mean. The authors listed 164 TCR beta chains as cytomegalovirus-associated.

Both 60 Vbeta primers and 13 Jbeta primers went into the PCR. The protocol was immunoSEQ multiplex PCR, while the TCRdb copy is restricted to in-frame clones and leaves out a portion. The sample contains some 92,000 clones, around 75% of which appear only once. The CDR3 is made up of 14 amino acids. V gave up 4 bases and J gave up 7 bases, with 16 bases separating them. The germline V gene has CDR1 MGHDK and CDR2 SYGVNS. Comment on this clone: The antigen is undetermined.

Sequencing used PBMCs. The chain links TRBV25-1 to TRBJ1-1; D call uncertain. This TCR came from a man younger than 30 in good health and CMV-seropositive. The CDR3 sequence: CASSGRTLPGEAFF. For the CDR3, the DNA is TGTGCCAGCAGTGGACGGACTCTACCAGGTGAAGCTTTCTTT.